This is a list of T cell receptor beta chains from one sample in a study of glioma-infiltrating T cells after dendritic cell vaccination. This table comes from immunoSEQ multiplex PCR, and its TCRdb copy is limited to in-frame clones, with some not included. Of under 100,000 clones detected, over 85% appear once; the ten largest clones hold approximately 2.9%. The source material was blood, sampled before dendritic cell vaccination. The origin of the receptors is a human donor with glioblastoma. Each CDR3 is given with its conserved first and last residue. A D gene is named only where the DNA matches it firmly. Clone size appears in some rows only: once, few, many, or a class for an expanded clone.

D gene,V gene,J gene,clone size,CDR3 protein,CDR3 DNA
-,TRBV6-1,TRBJ1-1,once,CASSSQGTLGAFF,TGTGCCAGCAGTTCTCAGGGTACACTGGGGGCTTTCTTT
TRBD1,TRBV6-1,TRBJ2-7,few,CASLSGTGSNEQYF,TGTGCCAGCCTCTCCGGGACAGGGTCAAACGAGCAGTACTTC
TRBD2,TRBV18,TRBJ2-3,-,CASSPGGSLPDTQYF,TGTGCCAGCTCACCGGGCGGGAGCCTGCCAGATACGCAGTATTTT
-,TRBV28,TRBJ1-1,-,CASSPTGYAEAFF,TGTGCTAGCAGTCCCACAGGGTATGCTGAAGCTTTCTTT
TRBD1,TRBV9,TRBJ1-3,few,CASSVGLQGAGNTIYF,TGTGCCAGCAGCGTAGGTTTACAGGGGGCGGGAAACACCATATATTTT
TRBD1,TRBV4-1,TRBJ2-2,once,CASSRDGTGDGELFF,TGCGCCAGCAGCCGAGACGGGACAGGGGACGGGGAGCTGTTTTTT
-,TRBV18,TRBJ2-5,-,CASSPGVTAETQYF,TGTGCCAGCTCACCGGGAGTCACAGCAGAGACCCAGTACTTC
TRBD1,TRBV5-4,TRBJ1-1,-,CASSTVGRGQVNTEAFF,TGTGCCAGCAGTACGGTTGGCAGGGGGCAAGTGAACACTGAAGCTTTCTTT
-,TRBV6-6,TRBJ1-5,-,CASSGGAQPQHF,TGTGCCAGCAGTGGGGGGGCACAGCCCCAGCATTTT
TRBD1,TRBV29-1,TRBJ2-5,-,CSAWTGTQYF,TGCAGCGCCTGGACAGGGACCCAGTACTTC
-,TRBV5-1,TRBJ2-3,-,CASSPRGGDTDTQYF,TGCGCCAGCAGCCCCCGAGGAGGGGACACAGATACGCAGTATTTT
-,TRBV6-1,TRBJ1-1,-,CASSEQGFGNTEAFF,TGTGCCAGCAGTGAACAGGGCTTTGGGAACACTGAAGCTTTCTTT
TRBD1,TRBV9,TRBJ2-7,-,CASSVVLAHPRDRGSYEQYF,TGTGCCAGCAGCGTAGTTCTGGCTCACCCTAGGGACAGGGGTTCTTACGAGCAGTACTTC
-,TRBV18,TRBJ2-7,-,CASSPPNEGLEEQYF,TGTGCCAGCTCACCACCGAACGAGGGTCTCGAGGAGCAGTACTTC
TRBD1,TRBV14,TRBJ1-1,once,CASSRDRGRAEAFF,TGTGCCAGCAGCCGGGACAGGGGACGAGCTGAAGCTTTCTTT
TRBD1,TRBV27,TRBJ2-7,-,CASGGSGGGEQYF,TGTGCCAGCGGAGGGTCAGGGGGCGGCGAGCAGTACTTC
TRBD1,TRBV7-2,TRBJ2-2,-,CASSLGQGRTGELFF,TGTGCCAGCAGCTTAGGACAGGGGCGAACCGGGGAGCTGTTTTTT
TRBD1,TRBV27,TRBJ1-2,-,CASRPPGQGNYGYTF,TGTGCCAGCAGGCCCCCGGGACAGGGGAACTATGGCTACACCTTC
-,TRBV7-3,TRBJ2-1,-,CASSPDRGGHNEQFF,TGTGCCAGCAGCCCAGACCGAGGAGGGCACAATGAGCAGTTCTTC
TRBD1,TRBV5-1,TRBJ1-4,-,CASSSGTGVREKLFF,TGCGCCAGCAGCTCAGGGACAGGGGTCAGGGAAAAACTGTTTTTT
TRBD2,TRBV19,TRBJ2-7,once,CASSHRGGRRAYEQYF,TGTGCCAGTAGCCACCGGGGGGGGCGGAGGGCCTACGAGCAGTACTTC
TRBD2,TRBV11-2,TRBJ2-2,-,CASSSGSTHTGELFF,TGTGCCAGCAGCAGCGGGAGTACGCACACCGGGGAGCTGTTTTTT
-,TRBV5-1,TRBJ1-3,once,CASSSRQQDSGNTIYF,TGCGCCAGCAGCTCCCGACAGCAGGACTCTGGAAACACCATATATTTT
TRBD1,TRBV5-1,TRBJ1-1,-,CASSFLGQQNTEAFF,TGCGCCAGCAGCTTTCTGGGACAGCAGAACACTGAAGCTTTCTTT
-,TRBV30,TRBJ1-2,-,CAWSEGRKGRDGYTF,TGTGCCTGGAGTGAAGGTCGGAAAGGGAGGGATGGCTACACCTTC
-,TRBV6-1,TRBJ1-1,few,CASSEEVTVNTEAFF,TGTGCCAGCAGTGAAGAAGTAACAGTGAACACTGAAGCTTTCTTT
TRBD1,TRBV19,TRBJ1-2,-,CASNPGGTAYGYTF,TGTGCCAGTAACCCGGGGGGGACAGCGTATGGCTACACCTTC
TRBD2,TRBV5-1,TRBJ2-1,-,CASSLEASGDNEQFF,TGCGCCAGCAGCTTGGAGGCTAGCGGGGACAATGAGCAGTTCTTC
-,TRBV18,TRBJ2-7,-,CASSPLRGSSSYEQYF,TGTGCCAGCTCCCCCTTGAGGGGGTCCAGCTCCTACGAGCAGTACTTC
-,TRBV7-8,TRBJ2-5,-,CASSLEEAARIGLETQYF,TGTGCCAGCAGCTTGGAGGAGGCTGCCCGGATAGGATTAGAGACCCAGTACTTC
-,TRBV4-1,TRBJ1-1,-,CASSPLGVNTEAFF,TGCGCCAGCAGCCCCTTAGGAGTGAACACTGAAGCTTTCTTT
TRBD1,TRBV2,TRBJ2-2,-,CASSGDRGPSNTGELFF,TGTGCCAGCAGTGGTGACAGGGGGCCTTCGAACACCGGGGAGCTGTTTTTT
-,TRBV6-1,TRBJ2-5,-,CASSAGPRDTQYF,TGTGCCAGCAGTGCGGGTCCCCGTGACACCCAGTACTTC
TRBD1,TRBV27,TRBJ1-1,-,CASSRTDRGAAFF,TGTGCCAGCAGTAGAACCGACAGGGGCGCAGCTTTCTTT
TRBD2,TRBV19,TRBJ2-3,-,CASFSALGLAGANTQYF,TGTGCCAGTTTTTCGGCCCTGGGACTAGCGGGGGCGAATACGCAGTATTTT
-,TRBV19,TRBJ1-1,-,CASRGTGPYTEAFF,TGTGCCAGTAGAGGAACAGGGCCCTACACTGAAGCTTTCTTT
TRBD1,TRBV27,TRBJ2-7,once,CASSPLGQKYEQYF,TGTGCCAGCAGTCCGTTGGGACAGAAATACGAGCAGTACTTC
-,TRBV15,TRBJ1-1,-,CATSEGRGAEAFF,TGTGCCACCAGCGAAGGGAGGGGCGCTGAAGCTTTCTTT